Sequencing of this T cell receptor (beta chain) was carried out in a study of CD8+ T cells in alopecia areata. Extracted from the samples, RNA was reverse transcribed into cDNA to serve as the sequencing template. The method was immunoSEQ multiplex PCR; TCRdb's version includes in-frame clones alone and lacks a portion of them. The sample consists of 80,000 or so clones, around 66% of them appearing once. This clone has just one count. Treatment given: oral pan-JAK inhibitor, 5-10 mg twice daily. Germline loops: CDR1 KGHSY, CDR2 FQNENV. There are 15 residues in the CDR3. Trimming cost V 0 bases and J 7 bases; bases outside gene matches: 2.

Here the sequenced sample was CD8+ T cells sorted from blood, taken at week 24, from a patient treated with tofacitinib. The chain joins TRBV16 to TRBJ1-6; 8 bases map to TRBD1. The source is a human donor with alopecia areata. The DNA for the CDR3 is TGTGCCAGCAGCCAATCCGGACAGGGCAATTCACCCCTCCACTTT. This codes for CASSQSGQGNSPLHF.